This T cell receptor (beta chain) was found in a study of cytomegalovirus exposure and HLA in healthy donors. The PCR was carried out with 60 Vbeta primers and 13 Jbeta primers. The method was immunoSEQ multiplex PCR; TCRdb's version includes in-frame clones alone and lacks a portion of them. Of under 200,000 clones in the sample, more than 70% were seen once. Worth noting for this clone: Its antigen is not identified.

The study's findings and limits: CMV antigen specificity was confirmed in vitro for a few CMV-associated chains.

CDR3 length: 12 residues. The V and J ends lost 0 bases and 4 bases respectively, with 3 bases between them. Germline V lookup: CDR1 SGDLS, CDR2 YYNGEE. This chain connects TRBV9 to TRBJ2-3; D is uncertain. The clonotype was recovered from a male donor in good health and CMV-seronegative. Source material: PBMCs. The CDR3 loop reads CASSVVADTQYF. The CDR3 DNA reads as TGTGCCAGCAGCGTAGTAGCAGATACGCAGTATTTT.